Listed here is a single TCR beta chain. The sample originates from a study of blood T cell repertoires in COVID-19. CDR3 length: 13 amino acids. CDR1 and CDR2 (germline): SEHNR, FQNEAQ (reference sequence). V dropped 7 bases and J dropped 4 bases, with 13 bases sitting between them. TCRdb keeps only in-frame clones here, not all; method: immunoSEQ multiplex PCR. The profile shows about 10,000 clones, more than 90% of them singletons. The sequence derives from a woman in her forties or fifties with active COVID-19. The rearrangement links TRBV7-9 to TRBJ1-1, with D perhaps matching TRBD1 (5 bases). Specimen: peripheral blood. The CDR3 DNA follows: TGTGCCAGCACCCAAGGGGAGGGCACTGAAGCTTTCTTT. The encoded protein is CASTQGEGTEAFF. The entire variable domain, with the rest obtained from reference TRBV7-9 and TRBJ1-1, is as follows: DTGVSQNPRHKITKRGQNVTFRCDPISEHNRLYWYRQTLGQGPEFLTYFQNEAQLEKSRLLSDRFSAERPKGSFSTLEIQRTEQGDSAMYLCASTQGEGTEAFFGQGTRLTVV.